This TCR beta chain was identified during a study of shared clonotypes between healthy human individuals. This CDR3 spans 13 amino acids. V shed 2 bases and J 2 bases; nucleotides not matched to a gene: 0. Germline V CDR1 and CDR2: ENHRY, SYGVKD. On this clone itself: Other DNA sequences in the same sample also yield this CDR3.

Produced via immunoSEQ multiplex PCR; TCRdb's table is partial and in-frame only. The sample records approximately 1.5 million clones, around 98.5% being singletons. V and J are TRBV10-3 and TRBJ2-7; 7 bases map to TRBD1. The origin of this receptor is a man aged 25-45 years in good health. The source material was naive CD4+ T cells sorted from blood. This sample's subset: CD45RA+ positively selected. The CDR3 loop reads CAISEDRAYEQYF. The CDR3 DNA follows: TGTGCCATCAGTGAGGACAGGGCCTACGAGCAGTACTTC.